A selection of T cell receptor beta chains follows, all from one sample in a study of cytomegalovirus exposure and HLA in healthy donors. Generated by immunoSEQ multiplex PCR, the TCRdb table keeps only in-frame clones and is missing some. The sample records 90,000 or so clones, roughly 85% being singletons. Material for sequencing was PBMCs. The receptors stem from a female donor in good health and CMV-seronegative. The CDR3 runs from the conserved cysteine through the conserved F or W.

v_gene,j_gene,CDR3aa
TRBV25-1,TRBJ1-1,CASSARTGSNTEAFF
TRBV2,TRBJ1-4,CASSWTATNEKLFF
TRBV5-1,TRBJ2-1,CASSLVARSSYNEQFF
TRBV5-4,TRBJ1-1,CASSPSGNTEAFF
TRBV7-2,TRBJ2-1,CASSLDQGADEQFF
TRBV2,TRBJ1-2,CASSPYRSTNYGYTF
TRBV4-2,TRBJ1-2,CASSPRGSYGYTF
TRBV28,TRBJ1-1,CASSGGKAFF
TRBV7-7,TRBJ2-1,CASSQGLAGSYEQFF
TRBV5-4,TRBJ1-2,CASSLGVQDYGYTF
TRBV28,TRBJ2-7,CASSTGTGISPPYEQYF
TRBV5-1,TRBJ1-1,CASSSGGGMNTEAFF
TRBV7-2,TRBJ2-7,CASSSRIEYEQYF
TRBV2,TRBJ2-7,CASSVRQGGEQYF
TRBV4-1,TRBJ2-4,CASSQGRVALGNIQYF
TRBV15,TRBJ1-3,CATSRERASGNTIYF
TRBV19,TRBJ1-5,CASSMPRVSNQPQHF
TRBV7-2,TRBJ1-2,CASNDRELEGYTF
TRBV5-1,TRBJ2-5,CASRASETQYF
TRBV19,TRBJ2-7,CASSIDGSGALYEQYF
TRBV7-8,TRBJ2-2,CASSLSTSGNPGELFF
TRBV18,TRBJ2-2,CASSPRVLAGGANTGELFF
TRBV5-4,TRBJ2-3,CASSTGAAGSTDTQYF
TRBV19,TRBJ1-1,CASSIGGAPGTEAFF
TRBV5-6,TRBJ1-1,CASSLGGPGRINTEAFF
TRBV7-2,TRBJ2-7,CASSLTGGYEQYF
TRBV10-3,TRBJ1-2,CAIRVGSGVYGYTF
TRBV6-1,TRBJ2-1,CASSEQGLSSYNEQFF
TRBV21-1,TRBJ1-1,CASIGDTEAFF
TRBV28,TRBJ2-1,CASSSGTSGGNEQFF
TRBV7-9,TRBJ1-4,CASSKGQGEGEKLFF
TRBV4-2,TRBJ2-7,CASSREFQSSYEQYF
TRBV7-9,TRBJ2-1,CASSLYRLISSYNEQFF
TRBV6-5,TRBJ2-7,CASSYRQASLSYEQYF
TRBV21-1,TRBJ2-7,CASYQGAYEQYF
TRBV7-9,TRBJ2-7,CASSLPWTAAAEQYF
TRBV28,TRBJ2-2,CASRPGLPFPGELFF
TRBV6-6,TRBJ2-5,CASSYRVRETQYF
TRBV5-1,TRBJ2-1,CASSLVTSGYNEQFF
TRBV5-1,TRBJ1-1,CASSRRQENTEAFF
TRBV7-2,TRBJ1-2,CASFQALYTGYTF
TRBV29-1,TRBJ2-1,CSVEDLSGSSYNEQFF